A selection of T cell receptor beta chains follows, all from one sample in a study of cytomegalovirus exposure and HLA in healthy donors. Produced via immunoSEQ multiplex PCR; TCRdb's table is partial and in-frame only. The table lists 180,000 or so clones, approximately 71% of them singletons. The sample was PBMCs. These receptors were taken from a woman aged 40 to 50 in good health and CMV-seropositive. CDR3s include the opening cysteine and the closing phenylalanine or tryptophan. Each record gives: V gene, J gene, CDR3 length, CDR3 protein.

V: TRBV7-9; J: TRBJ1-2; length: 12; CDR3: CASSLGSSGYTF
V: TRBV19; J: TRBJ2-7; length: 12; CDR3: CASSPRTGWQYF
V: TRBV4-2; J: TRBJ2-3; length: 13; CDR3: CASSQTSTDTQYF
V: TRBV4-1; J: TRBJ2-3; length: 15; CDR3: CASSQPAGDTDTQYF
V: TRBV2; J: TRBJ1-4; length: 13; CDR3: CASADSSVKKLFF
V: TRBV11-3; J: TRBJ2-5; length: 13; CDR3: CASSLDRAETQYF
V: TRBV5-1; J: TRBJ2-7; length: 15; CDR3: CASSLVASGTYEQYF
V: TRBV2; J: .; length: 11; CDR3: CATLSSYEQYF
V: TRBV5-1; J: TRBJ2-3; length: 13; CDR3: CASSSLATDTQYF
V: TRBV9; J: TRBJ2-7; length: 15; CDR3: CASSVELNTGGEQYF
V: TRBV28; J: TRBJ1-2; length: 12; CDR3: CASRSVNYGYTF
V: TRBV4-1; J: TRBJ1-2; length: 14; CDR3: CASSQGAGDGGYTF
V: TRBV10-3; J: TRBJ1-2; length: 15; CDR3: CAISERTVGSYGYTF
V: TRBV19; J: TRBJ2-1; length: 16; CDR3: CASAPAGGFSYNEQFF
V: TRBV28; J: TRBJ1-4; length: 16; CDR3: CASSMQPPPGNEKLFF
V: TRBV5-1; J: TRBJ1-1; length: 16; CDR3: CASSLAGRGDNTEAFF
V: TRBV5-1; J: TRBJ2-1; length: 15; CDR3: CASSLDMSSYNEQFF
V: TRBV5-1; J: TRBJ1-3; length: 14; CDR3: CASSLSTAGNTIYF
V: TRBV6-5; J: TRBJ1-1; length: 13; CDR3: CASSDRGGTEAFF
V: TRBV28; J: TRBJ2-3; length: 15; CDR3: CASSFKAGGADTQYF
V: TRBV7-8; J: TRBJ1-5; length: 13; CDR3: CASSLGGRQPQHF
V: TRBV14; J: TRBJ1-3; length: 16; CDR3: CASSQGGLPSGNTIYF
V: TRBV19; J: TRBJ2-2; length: 18; CDR3: CASSPAGLAVPGTGELFF